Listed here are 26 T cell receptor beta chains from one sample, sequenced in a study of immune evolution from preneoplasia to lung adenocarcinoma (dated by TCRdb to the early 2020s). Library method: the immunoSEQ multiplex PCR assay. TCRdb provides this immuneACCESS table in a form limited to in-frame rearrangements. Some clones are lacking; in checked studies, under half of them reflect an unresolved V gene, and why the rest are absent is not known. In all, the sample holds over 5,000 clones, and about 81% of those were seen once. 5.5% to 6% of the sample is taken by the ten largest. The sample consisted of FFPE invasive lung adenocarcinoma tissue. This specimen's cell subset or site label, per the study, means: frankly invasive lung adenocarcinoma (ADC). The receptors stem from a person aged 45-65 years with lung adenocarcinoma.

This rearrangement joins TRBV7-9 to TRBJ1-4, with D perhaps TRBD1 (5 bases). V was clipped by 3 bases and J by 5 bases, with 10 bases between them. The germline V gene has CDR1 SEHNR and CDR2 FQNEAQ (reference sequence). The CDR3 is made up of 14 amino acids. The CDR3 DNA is TGTGCCAGCAGCTTGGCAGGGCAAAATGAAAAACTGTTTTTT. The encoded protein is CASSLAGQNEKLFF.

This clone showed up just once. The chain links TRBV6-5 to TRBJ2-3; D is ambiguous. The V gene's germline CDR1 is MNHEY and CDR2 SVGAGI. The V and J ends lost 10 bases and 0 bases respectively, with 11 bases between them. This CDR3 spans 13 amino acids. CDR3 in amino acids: CATARSSTDTQYF. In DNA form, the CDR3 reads TGTGCCACGGCGAGGAGTAGCACAGATACGCAGTATTTT.

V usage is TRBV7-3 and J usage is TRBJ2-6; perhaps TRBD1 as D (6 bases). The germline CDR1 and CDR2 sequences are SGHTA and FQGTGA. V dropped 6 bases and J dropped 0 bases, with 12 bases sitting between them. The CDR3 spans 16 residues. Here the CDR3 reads CASSRQDSSGANVLTF. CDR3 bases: TGTGCCAGCAGTAGGCAGGACAGCTCTGGGGCCAACGTCCTGACTTTC.

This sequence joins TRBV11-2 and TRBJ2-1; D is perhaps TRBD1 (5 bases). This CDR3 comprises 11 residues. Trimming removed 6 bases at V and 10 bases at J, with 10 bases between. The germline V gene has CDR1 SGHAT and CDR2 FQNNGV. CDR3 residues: CASRYGQEQFF. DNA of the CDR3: TGTGCCAGCAGATACGGACAAGAGCAGTTCTTC.

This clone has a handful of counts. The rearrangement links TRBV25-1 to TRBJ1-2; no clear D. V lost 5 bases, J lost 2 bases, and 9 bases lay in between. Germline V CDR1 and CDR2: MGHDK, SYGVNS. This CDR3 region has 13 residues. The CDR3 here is CASSPGSNYGYTF. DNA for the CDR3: TGTGCCAGCAGTCCCGGCTCCAACTATGGCTACACCTTC.

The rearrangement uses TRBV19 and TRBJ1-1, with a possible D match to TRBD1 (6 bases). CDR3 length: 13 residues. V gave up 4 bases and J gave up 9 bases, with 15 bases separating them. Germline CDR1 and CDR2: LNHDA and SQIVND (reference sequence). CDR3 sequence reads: CASSRGTIDKAFF. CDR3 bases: TGTGCCAGTAGTAGAGGGACAATAGATAAAGCTTTCTTT.

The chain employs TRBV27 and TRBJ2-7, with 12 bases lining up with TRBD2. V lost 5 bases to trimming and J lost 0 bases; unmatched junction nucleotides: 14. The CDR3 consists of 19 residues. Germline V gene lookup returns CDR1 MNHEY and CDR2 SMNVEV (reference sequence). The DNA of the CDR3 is TGTGCCAGCAGTCCAAGACCCCATTGGACTAGCGGGACCTCCTACGAGCAGTACTTC. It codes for CASSPRPHWTSGTSYEQYF.

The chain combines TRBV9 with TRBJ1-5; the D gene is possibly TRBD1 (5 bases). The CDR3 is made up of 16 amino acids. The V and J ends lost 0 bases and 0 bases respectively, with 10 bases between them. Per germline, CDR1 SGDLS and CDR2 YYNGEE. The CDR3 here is CASSVGQLDSNQPQHF. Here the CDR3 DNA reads TGTGCCAGCAGCGTAGGACAGCTTGATAGCAATCAGCCCCAGCATTTT.

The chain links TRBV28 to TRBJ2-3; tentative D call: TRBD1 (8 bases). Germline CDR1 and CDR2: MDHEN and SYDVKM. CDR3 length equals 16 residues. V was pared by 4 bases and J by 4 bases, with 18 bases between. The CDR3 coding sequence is TGTGCCAGCAGTTCCCCGCAGGGGGCGGGAGCAGATACGCAGTATTTT. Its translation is CASSSPQGAGADTQYF.

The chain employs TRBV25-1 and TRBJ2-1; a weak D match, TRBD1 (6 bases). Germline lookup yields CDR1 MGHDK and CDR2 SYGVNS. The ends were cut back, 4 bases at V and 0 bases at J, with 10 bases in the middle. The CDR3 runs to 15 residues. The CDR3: CASSAGQSSYNEQFF. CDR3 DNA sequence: TGTGCCAGCAGTGCCGGACAGAGCTCCTACAATGAGCAGTTCTTC.

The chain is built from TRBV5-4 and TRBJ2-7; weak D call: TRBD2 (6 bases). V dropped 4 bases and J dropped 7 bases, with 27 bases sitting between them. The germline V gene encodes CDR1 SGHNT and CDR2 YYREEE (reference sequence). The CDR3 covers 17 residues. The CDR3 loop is CASSKPSGGQGGREQYF. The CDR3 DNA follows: TGTGCCAGCAGCAAACCGTCGGGTGGTCAGGGAGGTCGGGAGCAGTACTTC.

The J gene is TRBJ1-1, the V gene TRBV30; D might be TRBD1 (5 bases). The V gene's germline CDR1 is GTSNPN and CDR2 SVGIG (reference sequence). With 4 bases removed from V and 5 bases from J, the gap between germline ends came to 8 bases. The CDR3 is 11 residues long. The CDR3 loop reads CAWMGETEAFF. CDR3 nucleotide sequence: TGTGCCTGGATGGGGGAGACTGAAGCTTTCTTT.

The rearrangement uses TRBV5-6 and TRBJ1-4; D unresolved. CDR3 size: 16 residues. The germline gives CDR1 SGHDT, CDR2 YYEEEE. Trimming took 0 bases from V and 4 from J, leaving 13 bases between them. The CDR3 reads CASSLGGQRYNEKLFF. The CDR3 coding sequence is TGTGCCAGCAGCTTGGGTGGGCAGCGGTATAATGAAAAACTGTTTTTT.

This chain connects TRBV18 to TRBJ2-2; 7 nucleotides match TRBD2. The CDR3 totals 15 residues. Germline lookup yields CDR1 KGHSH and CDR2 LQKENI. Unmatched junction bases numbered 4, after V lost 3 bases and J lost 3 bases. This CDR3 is CASSPTSADTGELFF. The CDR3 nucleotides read TGTGCCAGCTCACCTACTAGCGCAGACACCGGGGAGCTGTTTTTT.

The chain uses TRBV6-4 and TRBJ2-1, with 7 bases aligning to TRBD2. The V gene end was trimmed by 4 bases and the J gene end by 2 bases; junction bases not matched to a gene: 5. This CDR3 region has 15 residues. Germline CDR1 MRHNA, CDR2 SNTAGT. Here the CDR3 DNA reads TGTGCCAGCAGTGCGAGCGGGGATACCTACAATGAGCAGTTCTTC. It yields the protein CASSASGDTYNEQFF.

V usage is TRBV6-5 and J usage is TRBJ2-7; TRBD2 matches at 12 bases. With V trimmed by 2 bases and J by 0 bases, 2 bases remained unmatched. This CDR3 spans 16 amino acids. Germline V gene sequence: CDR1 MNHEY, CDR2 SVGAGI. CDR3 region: CASSYRTSGISYEQYF. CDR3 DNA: TGTGCCAGCAGTTACCGGACTAGCGGGATCTCCTACGAGCAGTACTTC.

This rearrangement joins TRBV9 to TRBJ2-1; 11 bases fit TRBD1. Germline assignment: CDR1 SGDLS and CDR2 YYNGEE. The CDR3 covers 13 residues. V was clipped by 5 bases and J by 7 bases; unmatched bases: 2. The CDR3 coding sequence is TGTGCCAGCAGGGGACAGGGGGAAAATGAGCAGTTCTTC. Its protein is CASRGQGENEQFF. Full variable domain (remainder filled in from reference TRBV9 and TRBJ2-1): DSGVTQTPKHLITATGQRVTLRCSPRSGDLSVYWYQQSLDQGLQFLIQYYNGEERAKGNILERFSAQQFPDLHSELNLSSLELGDSALYFCASRGQGENEQFFGPGTRLTVL.

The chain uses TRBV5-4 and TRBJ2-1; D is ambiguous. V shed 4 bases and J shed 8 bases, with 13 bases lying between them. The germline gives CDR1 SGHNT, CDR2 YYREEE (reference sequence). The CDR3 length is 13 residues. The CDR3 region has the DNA TGTGCCAGCAGCCCGCCCTTACGGCATGAGCAGTTCTTC. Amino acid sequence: CASSPPLRHEQFF.

In nucleotides, the CDR3 is TGTGCCACCAGCAGTCCGGGACTAGCGGGAGCTGGGGAGCTGTTTTTT. Translated: CATSSPGLAGAGELFF. The J gene is TRBJ2-2, the V gene TRBV15, with 14 bases lining up with TRBD2. Trimming at V came to 3 bases and at J to 8 bases, leaving 5 bases not matched to a gene. Germline V gene data show CDR1 as LNHNV and CDR2 as YYDKDF (reference sequence). The CDR3 loop spans 16 amino acids. The full variable domain, with the rest looked up from reference TRBV15 and TRBJ2-2, is DAMVIQNPRYQVTQFGKPVTLSCSQTLNHNVMYWYQQKSSQAPKLLFHYYDKDFNNEADTPDNFQSRRPNTSFCFLDIRSPGLGDTAMYLCATSSPGLAGAGELFFGEGSRLTVL.

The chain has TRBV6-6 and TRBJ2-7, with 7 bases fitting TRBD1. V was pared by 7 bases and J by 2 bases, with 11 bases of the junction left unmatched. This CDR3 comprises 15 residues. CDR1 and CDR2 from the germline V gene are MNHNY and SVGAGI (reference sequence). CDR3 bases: TGTGCCAGCAATCAGTTACGGACAGGAACCTACGAGCAGTACTTC. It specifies CASNQLRTGTYEQYF.

The CDR3 region has the DNA TGCGCCAGCAGCGCGGACCCTCTCAATGAGCAGTTCTTC. This codes for CASSADPLNEQFF. This chain connects TRBV5-1 to TRBJ2-1; D is undetermined. V gave up 4 bases and J gave up 6 bases, with 11 bases separating them. This CDR3 is built from 13 residues. Germline CDR1 is SGHRS and CDR2 is YFSETQ.

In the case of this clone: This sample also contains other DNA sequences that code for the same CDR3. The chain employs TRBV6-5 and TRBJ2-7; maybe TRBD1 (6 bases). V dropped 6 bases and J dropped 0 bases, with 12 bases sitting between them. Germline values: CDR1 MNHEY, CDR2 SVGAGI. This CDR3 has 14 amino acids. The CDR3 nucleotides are TGTGCCAGCAGGCAGGGGTACAGCTCCTACGAGCAGTACTTC. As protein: CASRQGYSSYEQYF.

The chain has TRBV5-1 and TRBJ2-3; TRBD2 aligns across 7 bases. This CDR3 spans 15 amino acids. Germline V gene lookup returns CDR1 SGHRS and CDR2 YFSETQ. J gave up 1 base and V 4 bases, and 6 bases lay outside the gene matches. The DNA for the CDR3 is TGCGCCAGCAGCATTGGGGGGGTCGGCACAGATACGCAGTATTTT. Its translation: CASSIGGVGTDTQYF.

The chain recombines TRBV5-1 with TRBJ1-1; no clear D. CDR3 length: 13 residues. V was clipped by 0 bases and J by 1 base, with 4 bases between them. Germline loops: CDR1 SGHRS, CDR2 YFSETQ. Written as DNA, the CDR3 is TGCGCCAGCAGCTTGGACACGAACACTGAAGCTTTCTTT. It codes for CASSLDTNTEAFF.

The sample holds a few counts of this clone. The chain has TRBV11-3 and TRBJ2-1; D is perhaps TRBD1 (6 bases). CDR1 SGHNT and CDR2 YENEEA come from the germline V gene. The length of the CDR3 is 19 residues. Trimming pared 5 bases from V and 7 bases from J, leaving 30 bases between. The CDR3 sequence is CASSLARDNNITHRNEQFF. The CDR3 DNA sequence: TGTGCCAGCAGCCTAGCACGGGACAATAACATAACACACAGGAATGAGCAGTTCTTC.

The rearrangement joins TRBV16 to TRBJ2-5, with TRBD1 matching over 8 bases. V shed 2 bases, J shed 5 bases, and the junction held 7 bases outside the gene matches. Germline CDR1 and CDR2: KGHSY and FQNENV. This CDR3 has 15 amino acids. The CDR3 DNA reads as TGTGCCAGCAGCCAACGAGACAGGGGTGTGGAGACCCAGTACTTC. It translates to CASSQRDRGVETQYF. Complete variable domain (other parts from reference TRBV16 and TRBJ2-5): GEEVAQTPKHLVRGEGQKAKLYCAPIKGHSYVFWYQQVLKNEFKFLISFQNENVFDETGMPKERFSAKCLPNSPCSLEIQATKLEDSAVYFCASSQRDRGVETQYFGPGTRLLVL.